This T cell receptor (beta chain) stems from a study of T cells in Graves' hyperthyroidism and ophthalmopathy. Study-level results: Most clonotypes expanded in the thyroid (above 0.001) were also present in blood.

This clonotype was counted a few times. Its specificity is not known. Amplified TCR beta CDR3 regions came from RNA transcripts. Using the HTBI primer set, a first-round RT-PCR was run on the TCR CDR3. Via MiXCR, TCRdb re-called the multiplex PCR reads, giving one row per CDR3 protein. This table holds about 640,000 distinct CDR3 sequences, roughly 14% found once. Patients were excluded for uncontrolled infection, other autoimmune disease, pregnancy or lactation. The PBMCs were taken from roughly 10 ml of fresh peripheral blood. Looked up from germline, CDR1 is MNHEY and CDR2 is SMNVEV (reference sequence). This CDR3 is built from 14 residues. Between the trimmed V and J ends, which lost 9 bases and 0 bases, there was a span of 11 bases.

The TCR comes from a woman in her forties or fifties with Graves' ophthalmopathy. The chain carries TRBV27 and TRBJ2-2; D not resolved. Sample: blood. CDR3 sequence: CASSDGSNTGELFF. CDR3 nucleotide sequence: TGTGCCAGTTCAGATGGATCGAACACCGGGGAGCTGTTTTTT.